This T cell receptor (beta chain) stems from a study of blood T cell repertoires in COVID-19. The wider study: There were acute and convalescent COVID-19 samples, and they came from the United States, Italy and Spain. The cDNA or gDNA used as material had been derived from T cells, B-cell-depleted T cells, or PBMCs.

The CDR3 runs 16 residues. The ends lost 4 bases at V and 4 bases at J; junction bases unmatched: 12. CDR1 SGHNT and CDR2 YYREEE come from the germline V gene (reference sequence). Per the original methods: Amplification of reference gene primers provided the estimated nucleated cell counts. Only in-frame clones appear in the TCRdb table, and some are missing; sequencing was by immunoSEQ multiplex PCR. The D gene and trimming were derived from the DNA, and the V and J assignments and clone size from that table. The data show hundreds of thousands of clones, around 80% seen once. The specimen was peripheral blood. The J gene is TRBJ2-7, the V gene TRBV5-4; 9 nucleotides line up with TRBD2. The sequence derives from a man older than 75 with acute or convalescent COVID-19. The CDR3 DNA is TGTGCCAGCAGCCCGAACCCGGGACTAGCCGTTTACGAGCAGTACTTC. Amino acids: CASSPNPGLAVYEQYF.